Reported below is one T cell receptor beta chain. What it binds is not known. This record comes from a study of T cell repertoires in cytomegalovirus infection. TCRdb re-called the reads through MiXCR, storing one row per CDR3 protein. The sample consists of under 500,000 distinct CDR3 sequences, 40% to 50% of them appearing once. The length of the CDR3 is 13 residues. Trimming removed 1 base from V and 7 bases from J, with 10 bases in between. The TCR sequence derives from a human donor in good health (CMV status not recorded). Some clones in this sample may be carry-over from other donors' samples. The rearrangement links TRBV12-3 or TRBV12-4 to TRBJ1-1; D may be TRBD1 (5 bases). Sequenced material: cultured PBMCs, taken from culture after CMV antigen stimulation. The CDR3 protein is CASSLGGLLEAFF. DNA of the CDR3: TGTGCCAGCAGTTTAGGGGGCCTACTTGAAGCTTTCTTT.